This T cell receptor (beta chain) was documented in a study of shared clonotypes between healthy human individuals. The run depth of the assay was deep. Generated by immunoSEQ multiplex PCR, the TCRdb table keeps only in-frame clones and is missing some. The sample yields about 1.5 million clones, 96% seen once. Study-level findings and limits: Among several donors, about 4.6% of naive CD4 clonotypes were found in common. Relative to their counterparts shared across all four donors, non-shared clonotypes exhibited diminished generation probabilities.

A remark on this clone: Its antigen is still unknown.

Sequences were obtained from naive CD4+ T cells sorted from blood. Subset of the sample: CD45RA+ positively selected. This TCR came from a man aged 25-45 years in good health.

The CDR3 sequence: CASSLGRTSGRNNEQFF. CDR3 bases: TGCGCCAGCAGCTTGGGGCGGACTAGCGGAAGAAACAATGAGCAGTTCTTC. The V call is TRBV5-1, the J call TRBJ2-1; 10 bases fit TRBD2. This CDR3 is built from 17 residues. Per germline, CDR1 SGHRS and CDR2 YFSETQ. Losses at the gene ends were 0 bases for V and 5 bases for J; bases not matched to a gene: 8.